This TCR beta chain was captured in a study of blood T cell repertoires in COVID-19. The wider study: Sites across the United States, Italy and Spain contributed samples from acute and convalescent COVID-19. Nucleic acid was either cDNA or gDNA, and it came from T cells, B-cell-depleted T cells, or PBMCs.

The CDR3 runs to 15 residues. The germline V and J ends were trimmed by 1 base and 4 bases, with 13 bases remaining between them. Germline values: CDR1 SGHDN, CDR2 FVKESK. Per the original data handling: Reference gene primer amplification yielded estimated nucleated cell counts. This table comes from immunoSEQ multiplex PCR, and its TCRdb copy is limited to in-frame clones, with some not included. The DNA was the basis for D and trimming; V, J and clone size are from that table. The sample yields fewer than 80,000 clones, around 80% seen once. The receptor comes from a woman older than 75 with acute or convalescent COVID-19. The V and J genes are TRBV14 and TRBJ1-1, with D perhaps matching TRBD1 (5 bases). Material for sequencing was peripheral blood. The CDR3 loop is CASSQVGGTGTEAFF. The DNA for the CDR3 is TGTGCCAGCAGCCAAGTTGGGGGGACCGGCACTGAAGCTTTCTTT.